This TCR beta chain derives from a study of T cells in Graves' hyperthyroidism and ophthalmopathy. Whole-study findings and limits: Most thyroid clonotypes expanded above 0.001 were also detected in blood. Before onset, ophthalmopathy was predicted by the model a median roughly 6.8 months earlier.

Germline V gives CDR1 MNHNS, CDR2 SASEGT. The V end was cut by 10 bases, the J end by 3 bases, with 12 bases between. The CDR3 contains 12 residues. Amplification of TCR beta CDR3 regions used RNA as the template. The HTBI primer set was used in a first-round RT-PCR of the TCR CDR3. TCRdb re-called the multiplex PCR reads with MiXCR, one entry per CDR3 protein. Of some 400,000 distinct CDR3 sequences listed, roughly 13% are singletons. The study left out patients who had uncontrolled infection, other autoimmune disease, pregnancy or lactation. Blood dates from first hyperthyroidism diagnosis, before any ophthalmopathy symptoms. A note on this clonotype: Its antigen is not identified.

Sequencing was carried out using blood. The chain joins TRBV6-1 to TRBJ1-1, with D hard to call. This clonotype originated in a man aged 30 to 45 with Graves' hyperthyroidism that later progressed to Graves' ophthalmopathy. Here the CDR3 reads CATTITDTEAFF. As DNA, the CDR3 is TGTGCCACCACAATTACGGACACTGAAGCTTTCTTT.